One and the same sample provided the 30 T cell receptor beta chains below, sequenced in a study of cytomegalovirus exposure and HLA in healthy donors. In the PCR, 60 Vbeta and 13 Jbeta primers were used. Assay used: immunoSEQ multiplex PCR; TCRdb lists only in-frame clones, some missing. The sample lists approximately 120,000 clones; 78% were seen once. Sequencing input: PBMCs. The origin of the receptors is a man younger than 40 in good health and CMV-seropositive.

This clone turned up a few times. V and J are TRBV19 and TRBJ2-7; 8 bases are shared with TRBD2. Germline loops: CDR1 LNHDA, CDR2 SQIVND (reference sequence). J was trimmed by 3 bases and V by 3 bases; bases with no gene match: 4. The CDR3 consists of 14 residues. In nucleotides, the CDR3 is TGTGCCAGTAGTATGATGGCGGGAGGCTACGAGCAGTACTTC. Translating it yields CASSMMAGGYEQYF.

The chain recombines TRBV7-2 with TRBJ2-1; TRBD1 aligns across 7 bases. There are 15 residues in the CDR3. Germline CDR1 and CDR2: SGHTA and FQGNSA. V trimming: 4 bases; J trimming: 2 bases; junction bases outside the gene matches: 5. DNA for the CDR3: TGTGCCAGCAGCTCAAAGACAGGGACCTACAATGAGCAGTTCTTC. Amino acid sequence: CASSSKTGTYNEQFF.

This chain uses TRBV5-1 with TRBJ1-2; 8 bases map to TRBD1. The germline V gene has CDR1 SGHRS and CDR2 YFSETQ. The CDR3 loop spans 16 amino acids. V gave up 4 bases and J gave up 4 bases; unmatched junction bases: 12. Written as DNA, the CDR3 is TGCGCCAGCAGCCTCCACGCCAGGGGGCTGTCCTATGGCTACACCTTC. Protein product: CASSLHARGLSYGYTF.

The rearrangement uses TRBV18 and TRBJ2-7; 10 bases are shared with TRBD2. Germline V gene sequence: CDR1 KGHSH, CDR2 LQKENI. V lost 8 bases, J lost 6 bases, and 10 bases stayed unmatched. The CDR3 contains 14 residues. Here the CDR3 reads CASPGEREGREQYF. For the CDR3, the DNA is TGTGCCAGCCCAGGGGAGCGGGAGGGCCGCGAGCAGTACTTC.

This chain joins TRBV28 and TRBJ2-2; 9 bases agree with TRBD1. CDR1 is MDHEN, CDR2 SYDVKM, per germline. V was pared by 6 bases and J by 4 bases, with 6 bases of the junction left unmatched. The CDR3 loop spans 15 amino acids. The CDR3: CASRAGTGTTGELFF. The CDR3 DNA reads as TGTGCCAGCAGGGCCGGGACAGGGACCACCGGGGAGCTGTTTTTT. Complete variable domain (other parts from reference TRBV28 and TRBJ2-2): DVKVTQSSRYLVKRTGEKVFLECVQDMDHENMFWYRQDPGLGLRLIYFSYDVKMKEKGDIPEGYSVSREKKERFSLILESASTNQTSMYLCASRAGTGTTGELFFGEGSRLTVL.

This clone has more than one count but fewer than ten. The genes are TRBV29-1 and TRBJ2-1; the match to TRBD2 covers 11 bases. CDR1 and CDR2 from the germline V gene are SQVTM and ANQGSEA. V lost 6 bases, J lost 3 bases, and 13 bases stayed unmatched. This CDR3 spans 17 amino acids. The DNA for the CDR3 is TGCAGCGTGGACTTAGCGGGAGGGCCATTGAACTACAATGAGCAGTTCTTC. Translated, it gives CSVDLAGGPLNYNEQFF.

V gene TRBV5-8 combines with J gene TRBJ1-3; 7 bases match TRBD1. Germline V CDR1 and CDR2: SGHTS, YDEGEE. This CDR3 is 16 amino acids long. The J segment lost 0 bases and the V segment lost 4 bases, leaving 7 bases of the junction unmatched. This CDR3 is CASSETGIYSGNTIYF. The CDR3 bases are TGTGCCAGCAGCGAGACAGGGATCTACTCTGGAAACACCATATATTTT.

The chain joins TRBV19 to TRBJ2-7; 10 bases align to TRBD1. This CDR3 is built from 15 residues. Germline V lookup: CDR1 LNHDA, CDR2 SQIVND (reference sequence). J lost 3 bases, V lost 6 bases, and 8 bases had no gene match. In DNA, the CDR3 is TGTGCCAGTAGCCCCGGGACAGGGGACAGCTACGAGCAGTACTTC. This codes for CASSPGTGDSYEQYF.

The gene calls are TRBV30 and TRBJ1-3; D uncertain. V lost 2 bases to trimming and J lost 1 base, with 6 bases between them. The CDR3 loop spans 13 amino acids. Germline CDR1 is GTSNPN and CDR2 is SVGIG (reference sequence). CDR3 residues: CAWSWESGNTIYF. The CDR3, as DNA: TGTGCCTGGAGTTGGGAGTCTGGAAACACCATATATTTT.

This clone was observed a few times. This chain links TRBV5-1 with TRBJ2-4, with 9 bases that match TRBD1. The germline gives CDR1 SGHRS, CDR2 YFSETQ. The CDR3 length is 17 residues. V dropped 4 bases and J dropped 7; count of bases not matched to a gene: 15. The CDR3 sequence: CASSVYRQGVAGNIQYF. The CDR3 DNA follows: TGCGCCAGCAGCGTATATAGACAGGGGGTGGCCGGGAACATTCAGTACTTC.

This chain connects TRBV7-9 to TRBJ2-3, with a weak D call TRBD2 (5 bases). V lost 1 base to trimming and J lost 4 bases, with 21 bases between them. The germline V gene has CDR1 SEHNR and CDR2 FQNEAQ (reference sequence). The CDR3 runs 18 residues. The CDR3 here is CASSLGNLVWERADTQYF. CDR3 coding DNA: TGTGCCAGCAGCTTAGGAAACTTAGTGTGGGAGAGGGCAGATACGCAGTATTTT.

This chain connects TRBV30 to TRBJ2-1; 7 positions match TRBD2. The V gene's germline CDR1 is GTSNPN and CDR2 SVGIG (reference sequence). Trimming removed 1 base from V and 8 bases from J; junction bases left unmatched: 23. The CDR3 consists of 19 residues. CDR3 coding DNA: TGTGCCTGGAGTGCACCCCTTCTCGGGGGGTTAGCGGTGGGGGATGAGCAGTTCTTC. It yields the protein CAWSAPLLGGLAVGDEQFF.

Here the CDR3 DNA reads TGCAGCGTTACCAGGGGGAGTGTCACTGAAGCTTTCTTT. Translated: CSVTRGSVTEAFF. The chain has TRBV29-1 and TRBJ1-1; 7 nucleotides agree with TRBD1. V shed 5 bases and J 4 bases; nucleotides not matched to a gene: 7. The germline gives CDR1 SQVTM, CDR2 ANQGSEA. The CDR3 covers 13 residues.

The chain couples TRBV5-4 to TRBJ2-5, with TRBD2 matching 12 bases. Germline CDR1 reads SGHNT; CDR2 reads YYREEE (reference sequence). V shed 0 bases and J 2 bases; nucleotides not matched to a gene: 8. This CDR3 is 18 amino acids long. CDR3 DNA: TGTGCCAGCAGCTTGGGAGGACTAGCGGGACTCTTGCAAGAGACCCAGTACTTC. It is translated as CASSLGGLAGLLQETQYF.

The genes are TRBV18 and TRBJ1-5; D uncertain. V was pared by 2 bases and J by 4 bases, with 6 bases between. Germline V lookup: CDR1 KGHSH, CDR2 LQKENI. There are 13 residues in the CDR3. The CDR3 region has the DNA TGTGCCAGCTCACCAGGGGAGAATCAGCCCCAGCATTTT. Translation: CASSPGENQPQHF.

This clone was observed a few times. This sequence joins TRBV5-1 and TRBJ2-1, with TRBD1 matching over 8 bases. CDR3 size: 15 residues. CDR1 and CDR2 (germline): SGHRS, YFSETQ. J lost 4 bases, V lost 0 bases, and 3 bases had no gene match. The CDR3 loop reads CASSLVGQGYNEQFF. In DNA, the CDR3 is TGCGCCAGCAGCTTGGTAGGACAGGGATACAATGAGCAGTTCTTC.

This rearrangement joins TRBV9 to TRBJ2-7; weak D call: TRBD1 (5 bases). Germline lookup yields CDR1 SGDLS and CDR2 YYNGEE. V was trimmed by 0 bases and J by 5 bases, leaving 12 bases between them. The CDR3 covers 14 residues. CDR3 coding DNA: TGTGCCAGCAGCGTAGGTTTAGGGGTCAACGAGCAGTACTTC. Its translation is CASSVGLGVNEQYF.

The chain links TRBV4-2 to TRBJ2-1; TRBD2 matches 9 bases. CDR3 length: 16 amino acids. The trim removed 1 base at V and 2 bases at J, leaving 3 bases unmatched. Germline values: CDR1 LGHNA, CDR2 YNFKEQ. The CDR3 loop reads CASSQGASGTYNEQFF. For the CDR3, the DNA is TGTGCCAGCAGCCAAGGGGCTAGCGGGACCTACAATGAGCAGTTCTTC.

As to this clone: This CDR3 is also generated by other DNA sequences in the sample. In DNA, the CDR3 is TGCAGCGTTAGCGGGAGGGCCACAGATACGCAGTATTTT. This translates into CSVSGRATDTQYF. This chain uses TRBV29-1 with TRBJ2-3; 10 bases are a match to TRBD2. This CDR3 is 13 amino acids long. V lost 5 bases, J lost 2 bases, and 1 base stayed unmatched. Germline CDR1 is SQVTM and CDR2 is ANQGSEA.

This clone was counted only a few times. This chain uses TRBV2 with TRBJ2-7; possibly TRBD1 for D (6 bases). V was pared by 4 bases and J by 3 bases, with 10 bases between. The CDR3 has 13 residues. CDR1 SNHLY and CDR2 FYNNEI come from the germline V gene. CDR3 in amino acids: CASSVRTDYEQYF. The CDR3 DNA is TGTGCCAGCAGTGTTCGGACAGACTACGAGCAGTACTTC.

The rearrangement uses TRBV19 and TRBJ2-7, with TRBD2 matching 9 bases. The V gene's germline CDR1 is LNHDA and CDR2 SQIVND (reference sequence). The trim removed 3 bases at V and 6 bases at J, leaving 15 bases unmatched. The CDR3 runs 17 residues. The CDR3 coding sequence is TGTGCCAGTAGTATGACTGCGGGAGGGATTTTTCGGCCCGAGCAGTACTTC. This gives the protein CASSMTAGGIFRPEQYF.

The CDR3 coding sequence is TGTGCCAGCAGTGAAGCGGGACAGGGGAACACTGAAGCTTTCTTT. Amino acid sequence: CASSEAGQGNTEAFF. The rearrangement uses TRBV2 and TRBJ1-1; 9 nucleotides align to TRBD1. The CDR3 consists of 15 residues. The germline CDR1 and CDR2 sequences are SNHLY and FYNNEI. V was clipped by 0 bases and J by 1 base; unmatched bases: 0.

The rearrangement uses TRBV9 and TRBJ2-1; TRBD2 agrees at 8 bases. Germline V CDR1 and CDR2: SGDLS, YYNGEE. There are 14 residues in the CDR3. Trimming removed 2 bases from V and 9 bases from J; junction bases left unmatched: 7. CDR3 bases: TGTGCCAGCAGCGTTAGCGGGGACTTGGGTGAGCAGTTCTTC. Amino acid sequence: CASSVSGDLGEQFF.

This chain's CDR3 is CASSLAGGTYNEQFF. The CDR3 coding sequence is TGTGCCAGCAGCTTAGCGGGAGGAACCTACAATGAGCAGTTCTTC. V usage is TRBV7-7 and J usage is TRBJ2-1; D is possibly TRBD2 (6 bases). Germline V lookup: CDR1 SSHAT, CDR2 FNYEAQ (reference sequence). There are 15 residues in the CDR3. The germline V and J ends were trimmed by 0 bases and 2 bases, with 8 bases remaining between them.

The chain links TRBV6-5 to TRBJ1-4; possibly TRBD1 for D (6 bases). The V end was cut by 0 bases, the J end by 3 bases, with 8 bases between. Germline CDR1 is MNHEY and CDR2 is SVGAGI. The CDR3 has 15 residues. The CDR3 bases are TGTGCCAGCAGTTACTCGGCAGGGGCTAATGAAAAACTGTTTTTT. Translation gives CASSYSAGANEKLFF.

Written as DNA, the CDR3 is TGTGCCAGCAGCGGAAAAGGGACTAGCGGGAGGGCGTCAGATACGCAGTATTTT. This sequence encodes CASSGKGTSGRASDTQYF. V gene TRBV7-9 combines with J gene TRBJ2-3; 16 bases map to TRBD2. Trimming cost V 5 bases and J 4 bases; bases outside gene matches: 9. Germline lookup yields CDR1 SEHNR and CDR2 FQNEAQ (reference sequence). The CDR3 totals 18 residues.

In this sample, this clone turned up once. The rearrangement uses TRBV7-2 and TRBJ1-3; no firm D call. This CDR3 has 14 amino acids. V lost 5 bases to trimming and J lost 4 bases, with 12 bases between them. CDR1 and CDR2 (germline): SGHTA, FQGNSA. The CDR3 region is CASSPMPRGNTIYF. The CDR3 nucleotides are TGTGCCAGCAGCCCCATGCCCAGGGGAAACACCATATATTTT.

This clone was seen just once. CDR3 nucleotides: TGTGCCAGCAGACTAGGGCCGCGCGGGTCAAGAGAGCAGTACTTC. This encodes CASRLGPRGSREQYF. The chain joins TRBV27 to TRBJ2-7; TRBD2 might be the D (5 bases). The CDR3 spans 15 residues. V lost 6 bases to trimming and J lost 7 bases, with 22 bases between them. From germline, CDR1 is MNHEY and CDR2 SMNVEV (reference sequence).

The chain carries TRBV7-9 and TRBJ2-1; a weak D match, TRBD2 (6 bases). The CDR3 totals 13 residues. Germline V lookup: CDR1 SEHNR, CDR2 FQNEAQ (reference sequence). Trimming removed 7 bases at V and 6 bases at J, with 13 bases between. CDR3 in DNA: TGTGCCAGCACTTTTGGGACTTTCAATGAGCAGTTCTTC. This codes for CASTFGTFNEQFF.

This chain uses TRBV7-2 with TRBJ2-3; D may be TRBD1 (6 bases). The CDR3 runs to 15 residues. Trimming left V 0 bases short and J 3 bases short, with 10 bases between. Germline-derived CDR1 and CDR2 are SGHTA and FQGNSA. In DNA form, the CDR3 reads TGTGCCAGCAGCTTAGCCAGGGGTTTGACAGATACGCAGTATTTT. This gives the protein CASSLARGLTDTQYF.